This entry describes one T cell receptor beta chain. Its antigen remains unidentified. The data belong to a study of T cell responses to AZD1222 COVID-19 vaccine. Points from the study as a whole: It was only after the peak T cell response that any repertoires were sampled. Reportedly, close to half of spike-specific TCRs are directed against unmutated variant regions. Of the AZD1222 recipients, only five to seven were seropositive at baseline.

The table came from immunoSEQ multiplex PCR; TCRdb's copy has only in-frame clones and leaves some out. The table lists some 280,000 clones, 85% to 95% of them singletons. Pooling covered second doses at about 4 or about 12 weeks. Germline values: CDR1 SEHNR, CDR2 FQNEAQ (reference sequence). J lost 2 bases, V lost 5 bases, and 11 bases had no gene match. There are 17 residues in the CDR3. The clonotype originates from an adult who received the AZD1222 COVID-19 vaccine. V is TRBV7-9 and J is TRBJ1-5; 8 bases agree with TRBD1. The starting material was peripheral blood, obtained 28 days after the second AZD1222 dose. The CDR3 sequence: CASSSGQGSWGNQPQHF. The DNA for the CDR3 is TGTGCCAGCAGCAGTGGACAGGGATCTTGGGGCAATCAGCCCCAGCATTTT.